The 31 T cell receptor beta chains in this list originate from one sample, sequenced in a study of T-cell memory formation after mild COVID-19. TCRdb re-called the 5' RACE reads with MiXCR, one entry per CDR3 protein. The table has approximately 340,000 distinct CDR3 sequences, 10% to 15% seen once. Sequenced: PBMCs or a T cell subset sorted from them (not recorded which). Receptors were obtained from a man aged 18 to 29 who had mild COVID-19 (a few samples of this study predate the infection). Cell type and time point are not known.

The genes are TRBV12-3 or TRBV12-4 and TRBJ2-3; 10 nucleotides match TRBD2. This CDR3 has 14 residues. Trimming at V came to 4 bases and at J to 4 bases, leaving 2 bases not matched to a gene. The CDR3 is CASSSLAGADTQYF. The CDR3 region has the DNA TGTGCCAGCAGTTCCCTAGCGGGGGCAGATACGCAGTATTTT.

This clonotype was found a few times. The chain uses TRBV6-5 and TRBJ1-4; D remains ambiguous. The CDR3 contains 13 residues. V was shortened by 2 bases and J by 13 bases, with 14 bases between the two germline ends. The germline CDR1 and CDR2 sequences are MNHEY and SVGAGI. The CDR3 reads CASSYDGWGGLFF. The CDR3 DNA follows: TGTGCCAGCAGTTACGACGGCTGGGGTGGACTGTTTTTT.

This clonotype has a handful of counts. V gene TRBV6-5 combines with J gene TRBJ1-2, with D tentatively TRBD1 (6 bases). Trimming cost V 8 bases and J 4 bases, with 14 bases left between them. In germline, CDR1 is MNHEY, CDR2 SVGAGI. The CDR3 runs 13 residues. The CDR3 spells CASRLTGTYGYTF. Here the CDR3 DNA reads TGTGCCAGCCGATTAACAGGGACCTATGGCTACACCTTC.

The chain carries TRBV3-1 and TRBJ2-5; D is unresolved. This CDR3 spans 14 amino acids. With 0 bases removed from V and 1 base from J, the gap between germline ends came to 6 bases. Germline CDR1 LGHDT, CDR2 YNNKEL (reference sequence). The DNA for the CDR3 is TGTGCCAGCAGCCAAGATGTCACCCAAGAGACCCAGTACTTC. This sequence encodes CASSQDVTQETQYF.

This clonotype was seen repeatedly, ten times or more. The chain couples TRBV12-3 or TRBV12-4 to TRBJ2-1; 9 bases line up with TRBD2. J lost 3 bases, V lost 5 bases, and 5 bases had no gene match. The CDR3 has 15 amino acids. As DNA, the CDR3 is TGTGCCAGCAGTGATAGCGGGGGTTACTACAATGAGCAGTTCTTC. This sequence encodes CASSDSGGYYNEQFF.

Points on this clonotype: A much larger clone is a single base away; this may be a read error. The chain uses TRBV20-1 and TRBJ1-1, with D possibly TRBD1 on 6 matching bases. In germline, CDR1 is DFQATT, CDR2 SNEGSKA (reference sequence). CDR3 size: 17 residues. This CDR3 reads CSARFPGRGRVNTEALF. CDR3 sequence (DNA): TGCAGTGCTAGATTCCCCGGCAGGGGAAGAGTGAACACTGAAGCTTTATTT.

This clonotype has at least ten counts. The chain employs TRBV5-1 and TRBJ2-7; TRBD1 matches 10 bases. Losses at the gene ends were 3 bases for V and 8 bases for J; bases not matched to a gene: 11. Germline V lookup: CDR1 SGHRS, CDR2 YFSETQ. CDR3 size: 15 residues. CDR3 residues: CASSSQGQGVEQQYF. For the CDR3, the DNA is TGCGCCAGCAGCTCGCAAGGACAGGGGGTTGAACAGCAGTACTTC. The whole variable domain, remainder taken from reference TRBV5-1 and TRBJ2-7, is KAGVTQTPRYLIKTRGQQVTLSCSPISGHRSVSWYQQTPGQGLQFLFEYFSETQRNKGNFPGRFSGRQFSNSRSEMNVSTLELGDSALYLCASSSQGQGVEQQYFGPGTRLTVT.

This clonotype was counted between two and nine times. V is TRBV5-1 and J is TRBJ1-1; D gene ambiguous. This CDR3 has 13 amino acids. CDR1 is SGHRS and CDR2 is YFSETQ in the germline V gene. V was trimmed by 4 bases and J by 10 bases, leaving 17 bases between them. CDR3 sequence: CASSTDLLSAAFF. In DNA, the CDR3 is TGCGCCAGCAGCACGGACCTCCTCAGCGCAGCTTTCTTT.

The chain employs TRBV5-5 and TRBJ2-2; 7 bases are shared with TRBD1. CDR3 size: 14 residues. V was clipped by 4 bases and J by 9 bases; unmatched bases: 9. Germline CDR1 reads SGHKS; CDR2 reads YYEKEE (reference sequence). The CDR3 sequence: CASSPYRGFRELFF. The DNA for the CDR3 is TGTGCCAGCAGCCCCTACAGGGGTTTCCGGGAGCTGTTTTTT.

The J gene is TRBJ1-6, the V gene TRBV20-1; D is ambiguous. The CDR3 has 16 amino acids. Per the germline V gene, CDR1 is DFQATT and CDR2 is SNEGSKA (reference sequence). V was shortened by 2 bases and J by 1 base, with 12 bases between the two germline ends. The CDR3 here is CSARTFRGSYNSPLHF. The CDR3 bases are TGCAGTGCTAGAACATTCCGGGGATCCTATAATTCACCCCTCCACTTT.

At least ten counts were recorded for this clonotype. The CDR3 nucleotides are TGTGCCAGCAGCAGGACTGCGGGCACTGAAGCTTTCTTT. Amino acids: CASSRTAGTEAFF. The rearrangement uses TRBV12-3 or TRBV12-4 and TRBJ1-1; D not resolved. Trimming took 6 bases from V and 4 from J, leaving 12 bases between them. This CDR3 region has 13 residues.

The sample holds many counts of this clonotype. V is TRBV9 and J is TRBJ1-6, with D perhaps TRBD1 (6 bases). Germline values: CDR1 SGDLS, CDR2 YYNGEE. The CDR3 is made up of 14 amino acids. V lost 0 bases and J 10 bases, leaving 11 bases between the germline ends. The chain's CDR3 is CASSVAGARSPLHF. The CDR3, as DNA: TGTGCCAGCAGCGTAGCAGGGGCTAGGTCACCCCTCCACTTT.

This clonotype showed up just a few times. This rearrangement joins TRBV18 to TRBJ1-6; 7 bases match TRBD1. The germline V gene encodes CDR1 KGHSH and CDR2 LQKENI. V lost 2 bases, J lost 5 bases, and 6 bases stayed unmatched. The CDR3 contains 16 residues. CDR3 nucleotides: TGTGCCAGCTCACCAGTGGCAGGGGGAGATAATTCACCCCTCCACTTT. It is translated as CASSPVAGGDNSPLHF.

There are a few counts of this clonotype. This sequence joins TRBV29-1 and TRBJ2-2; 9 nucleotides align to TRBD2. The germline CDR1 and CDR2 sequences are SQVTM and ANQGSEA. Trimming cost V 7 bases and J 1 base; bases outside gene matches: 16. The CDR3 runs to 18 residues. The DNA of the CDR3 is TGCAGCGCCTTGCCGCAGGGTAGCGGGGGCGAGAACACCGGGGAGCTGTTTTTT. Protein sequence: CSALPQGSGGENTGELFF.

This clonotype was recorded only once. V and J are TRBV10-3 and TRBJ2-5; either TRBD1 or TRBD2 may fit D (5 bases each). V lost 8 bases and J 4 bases, leaving 14 bases between the germline ends. This CDR3 is 13 amino acids long. CDR1 is ENHRY and CDR2 is SYGVKD in the germline V gene. The CDR3 DNA follows: TGTGCCATCCACAGTGGGGACCGAGAGACCCAGTACTTC. Translation gives CAIHSGDRETQYF.

This clonotype was counted a few times. The chain couples TRBV5-4 to TRBJ1-1; D uncertain. With 0 bases removed from V and 4 bases from J, the gap between germline ends came to 10 bases. From germline, CDR1 is SGHNT and CDR2 YYREEE (reference sequence). The CDR3 is made up of 14 amino acids. CDR3 in amino acids: CASSLDVSSTEAFF. The CDR3 nucleotides read TGTGCCAGCAGCTTGGATGTTTCGAGCACTGAAGCTTTCTTT.

The chain links TRBV5-1 to TRBJ2-1; perhaps TRBD1 as D (6 bases). The V gene lost 3 bases and the J gene lost 2 bases, with 12 bases spanning the gap. The CDR3 consists of 15 residues. The germline V gene has CDR1 SGHRS and CDR2 YFSETQ. The CDR3 protein is CASSSGQLTYNEQFF. CDR3 DNA sequence: TGCGCCAGCAGCTCTGGACAGCTCACCTACAATGAGCAGTTCTTC.

V is TRBV12-3 or TRBV12-4 and J is TRBJ2-3; 11 bases are a match to TRBD2. CDR3 length: 14 amino acids. Germline trimming cut 6 bases from V and 4 bases from J; bases unmatched to any gene: 3. Here the CDR3 DNA reads TGTGCCAGCAGAGCTAGCGGGGGGTCAGATACGCAGTATTTT. Its protein product is CASRASGGSDTQYF.

This clonotype has a count of ten or more. The chain carries TRBV4-1 and TRBJ2-3; D is ambiguous. Germline V gives CDR1 MGHRA, CDR2 YSYEKL. V was pared by 2 bases and J by 4 bases, with 10 bases between. CDR3 length: 14 residues. The CDR3 sequence: CASSQLFQADTQYF. The CDR3 DNA is TGCGCCAGCAGCCAACTTTTTCAAGCAGATACGCAGTATTTT.

The chain couples TRBV9 to TRBJ2-3; possibly TRBD2 for D (6 bases). The CDR3 loop spans 15 amino acids. Germline CDR1 is SGDLS and CDR2 is YYNGEE. V lost 3 bases to trimming and J lost 1 base, with 12 bases between them. CDR3: CASSASGSRTDTQYF. CDR3 nucleotides: TGTGCCAGCAGCGCGAGCGGGTCTCGCACAGATACGCAGTATTTT.

This clonotype was counted a few times. This sequence joins TRBV12-3 or TRBV12-4 and TRBJ1-1, with 7 bases aligning to TRBD1. There are 15 residues in the CDR3. V was pared by 5 bases and J by 1 base, with 7 bases of the junction left unmatched. The CDR3 DNA reads as TGTGCCAGCAGTGCCAGGGGGACCCAGAACACTGAAGCTTTCTTT. Amino acids: CASSARGTQNTEAFF.

This clonotype was seen many times. The chain links TRBV5-6 to TRBJ2-2; unclear D gene. The germline V gene encodes CDR1 SGHDT and CDR2 YYEEEE. V was trimmed by 2 bases and J by 6 bases, leaving 8 bases between them. The CDR3 is made up of 13 amino acids. The CDR3 loop reads CASSLLLAGELFF. The CDR3 DNA reads as TGTGCCAGCAGCTTACTCCTCGCCGGGGAGCTGTTTTTT. The variable domain in full, completed from reference TRBV5-6 and TRBJ2-2, reads DAGVTQSPTHLIKTRGQQVTLRCSPKSGHDTVSWYQQALGQGPQFIFQYYEEEERQRGNFPDRFSGHQFPNYSSELNVNALLLGDSALYLCASSLLLAGELFFGEGSRLTVL.

The rearrangement joins TRBV12-3 or TRBV12-4 to TRBJ2-3, with 12 bases lining up with TRBD1. Trimming cost V 3 bases and J 5 bases; bases outside gene matches: 6. The CDR3 is 16 residues long. The CDR3 protein is CASSFPGQGAEDTQYF. The CDR3 DNA reads TGTGCCAGCAGTTTCCCGGGACAGGGGGCCGAAGATACGCAGTATTTT.

This clonotype was recorded at least ten times. The chain is built from TRBV7-9 and TRBJ2-5; 9 bases are a match to TRBD1. The CDR3 contains 14 residues. Germline values: CDR1 SEHNR, CDR2 FQNEAQ (reference sequence). Trimming removed 4 bases from V and 1 base from J; junction bases left unmatched: 1. The CDR3 bases are TGTGCCAGCAGCTCGGACAGGGGCCAAGAGACCCAGTACTTC. This gives the protein CASSSDRGQETQYF. The entire variable domain, with the rest obtained from reference TRBV7-9 and TRBJ2-5, is as follows: DTGVSQNPRHKITKRGQNVTFRCDPISEHNRLYWYRQTLGQGPEFLTYFQNEAQLEKSRLLSDRFSAERPKGSFSTLEIQRTEQGDSAMYLCASSSDRGQETQYFGPGTRLLVL.

This clonotype was detected ten times or more. The rearrangement joins TRBV5-1 to TRBJ2-5; D is uncertain. The CDR3 is 15 residues long. Per germline, CDR1 SGHRS and CDR2 YFSETQ. Trimming removed 0 bases from V and 5 bases from J, with 14 bases in between. This CDR3 reads CASSLVVGRSETQYF. The CDR3 region has the DNA TGCGCCAGCAGCTTGGTCGTCGGGCGATCGGAGACCCAGTACTTC.

In this sample, this clonotype turned up a few times. This chain links TRBV4-1 with TRBJ2-7; D call uncertain. The CDR3 has 15 amino acids. From germline, CDR1 is MGHRA and CDR2 YSYEKL. Trimming removed 1 base at V and 0 bases at J, with 10 bases between. CDR3 nucleotides: TGCGCCAGCAGCCAAGGTCTCGACCCCTCCTACGAGCAGTACTTC. Protein sequence: CASSQGLDPSYEQYF.

This chain links TRBV14 with TRBJ1-2; possibly TRBD1 for D (6 bases). This CDR3 spans 16 amino acids. The germline V gene encodes CDR1 SGHDN and CDR2 FVKESK. Between the trimmed V and J ends, which lost 1 base and 3 bases, there was a span of 15 bases. DNA for the CDR3: TGTGCCAGCAGCCAAGCCCGGTCCAGGGGAGACTATGGCTACACCTTC. This sequence encodes CASSQARSRGDYGYTF.

This clonotype was detected only a few times. The rearrangement joins TRBV6-2 or TRBV6-3 to TRBJ2-3, with D unclear. V was pared by 3 bases and J by 2 bases, with 6 bases between. The CDR3 totals 13 residues. Germline V gene sequence: CDR1 MNHEY, CDR2 SVGEGT. The CDR3 nucleotides read TGTGCCAGCAGTTATCTCCACACAGATACGCAGTATTTT. It is translated as CASSYLHTDTQYF.

This clonotype turned up a few times. The chain couples TRBV30 to TRBJ1-2, with TRBD1 as a possible D gene (6 bases). The CDR3 totals 12 residues. V gave up 4 bases and J gave up 8 bases, with 14 bases separating them. The V gene's germline CDR1 is GTSNPN and CDR2 SVGIG (reference sequence). DNA for the CDR3: TGTGCCTGGACCCCAAGGGGGGGAGGCTACACCTTC. Translation gives CAWTPRGGGYTF.

This clonotype was observed a few times. V is TRBV12-3 or TRBV12-4 and J is TRBJ2-5; tentatively, D is TRBD2 (6 bases). The CDR3 consists of 13 residues. Trimming took off 7 bases at V and 5 bases at J, with 14 bases between the two ends. The CDR3 reads CASTGGIGETQYF. The CDR3 DNA reads TGTGCCAGCACCGGAGGGATTGGGGAGACCCAGTACTTC.

The gene calls are TRBV5-1 and TRBJ1-3; no definite D call. The CDR3 extends over 15 amino acids. Trimming left V 4 bases short and J 0 bases short, with 11 bases between. From germline, CDR1 is SGHRS and CDR2 YFSETQ. The CDR3 loop is CASSLGGISGNTIYF. CDR3 bases: TGCGCCAGCAGCCTTGGAGGGATCTCTGGAAACACCATATATTTT.